This entry features one T cell receptor beta chain sequence. The junction had 7 bases not matched to a gene; V was cut back by 8 bases and J by 2 bases. The germline gives CDR1 MGHDK, CDR2 SYGVNS. The CDR3 runs to 15 residues. Per the authors' pipeline: Using reference gene primer amplification, nucleated cell counts were estimated. Measured with immunoSEQ multiplex PCR; TCRdb has only the in-frame clones, and not every one. The V and J calls and clone size are taken from that table; D and trimming were inferred from the DNA. The table lists under 40,000 clones, 90% of them singletons. This record belongs to a study of blood T cell repertoires in COVID-19. Study in general: Acute and convalescent COVID-19 specimens originated in the United States, Italy and Spain. Sources were T cells, B-cell-depleted T cells, or PBMCs; the material itself was cDNA or gDNA.

The receptor was derived from a man aged 55-75 years with active or convalescent COVID-19. Source material: peripheral blood. The V call is TRBV25-1, the J call TRBJ2-3; 10 nucleotides line up with TRBD1. CDR3: CASELGTGDTDTQYF. In DNA form, the CDR3 reads TGTGCCAGCGAACTAGGGACAGGGGACACAGATACGCAGTATTTT.